Listed below are T cell receptor beta chains from one sample, sequenced in a study of T cells in Graves' hyperthyroidism and ophthalmopathy. TCRdb independently ran MiXCR on the multiplex PCR reads; one entry per CDR3 protein. The sample lists roughly 630,000 distinct CDR3 sequences, 15% to 18% occurring once. Sequenced sample: blood. The receptors here all came from a woman aged 25 to 45 with Graves' hyperthyroidism. Both conserved end residues are part of each CDR3. A D gene is named only where the DNA matches it firmly. Rows give clone size only sometimes, using once, few, many, or a class for an expanded clone.

>TRBJ1-2|many|TRBV11-2|TRBD1
CASSPGQYDANYGYTF
TGTGCCAGCAGCCCGGGACAGTACGATGCTAACTATGGCTACACCTTC
>TRBJ2-7|few|TRBV4-1|.
CASSQDAGNSYEQYF
TGCGCCAGCAGCCAAGACGCCGGGAACTCCTACGAGCAGTACTTC
>TRBJ2-7|.|TRBV7-6|TRBD2
CASTIGGGSYEQYF
TGTGCCAGCACTATTGGGGGGGGCTCCTACGAGCAGTACTTC
>TRBJ2-3|.|TRBV20-1|TRBD2
CSARPLAVTDTQYF
TGCAGTGCTAGACCACTAGCGGTCACAGATACGCAGTATTTT
>TRBJ2-7|.|TRBV9|TRBD2
CASSTGGGPSYEQYF
TGTGCCAGCAGCACCGGGGGAGGGCCCTCCTACGAGCAGTACTTC
>TRBJ1-3|many|TRBV11-2|.
CASSPMLSSGNTIYF
TGTGCCAGCAGCCCAATGCTCAGCTCTGGAAACACCATATATTTT
>TRBJ2-5|.|TRBV20-1|.
CSAQFQEPQETQYF
TGCAGTGCTCAGTTCCAGGAGCCCCAAGAGACCCAGTACTTC
>TRBJ2-3|few|TRBV7-9|TRBD2
CASSKGLADTDTQYF
TGTGCCAGCAGCAAGGGACTAGCGGACACAGATACGCAGTATTTT
>TRBJ2-1|many|TRBV3-1|.
CASSPRGQTNEQFF
TGTGCCAGCAGCCCCCGAGGACAGACCAATGAGCAGTTCTTC
>TRBJ2-1|many|TRBV3-1|.
CASSQDSTSYNEQFF
TGTGCCAGCAGCCAAGACTCTACCTCCTACAATGAGCAGTTCTTC
>TRBJ1-5|many|TRBV7-9|.
CASSKGNSNQPQHF
TGTGCCAGCAGCAAAGGGAATAGCAATCAGCCCCAGCATTTT
>TRBJ1-1|many|TRBV2|.
CASRTGLNTEAFF
TGTGCCAGCAGGACGGGTCTCAACACTGAAGCTTTCTTT
>TRBJ2-5|.|TRBV27|.
CASSLSSWDGETQYF
TGTGCCAGCAGTTTATCGTCTTGGGATGGGGAGACCCAGTACTTC
>TRBJ2-3|many|TRBV20-1|.
CSASGGGKLDTQYF
TGCAGTGCTAGCGGCGGAGGGAAGCTAGATACGCAGTATTTT
>TRBJ2-2|few|TRBV5-1|.
CASSLHQVTVELFF
TGCGCCAGCAGCTTGCATCAGGTGACGGTTGAGCTGTTTTTT
>TRBJ1-4|.|TRBV27|.
CASSRIYRGSNEKLFF
TGTGCCAGCAGTCGAATTTATAGGGGGAGTAATGAAAAACTGTTTTTT
>TRBJ2-5|many|TRBV9|.
CASSAGDTQETQYF
TGTGCCAGCAGCGCTGGGGACACCCAAGAGACCCAGTACTTC
>TRBJ1-1|.|TRBV7-9|TRBD1
CASSPDRGKAFF
TGTGCCAGCAGCCCCGACAGGGGTAAAGCTTTCTTT
>TRBJ1-2|many|TRBV20-1|.
CSARDQGTYGYTF
TGCAGTGCTAGAGATCAGGGGACCTATGGCTACACCTTC
>TRBJ1-5|many|TRBV30|.
CAWSALNQPQHF
TGTGCCTGGAGTGCCCTCAATCAGCCCCAGCATTTT